A single T cell receptor beta chain is shown here with its context. Its matching antigen is unknown. The sample is drawn from a study of vaccination effects on CD4 cells after COVID-19. As for the study in general: All participants had two doses of either the BNT162b2 or mRNA-1273 vaccine.

J was trimmed by 10 bases and V by 5 bases; bases with no gene match: 8. Germline V gives CDR1 MNHEY, CDR2 SMNVEV (reference sequence). This CDR3 has 14 amino acids. Only in-frame clones appear in the TCRdb table, and some are missing; sequencing was by immunoSEQ multiplex PCR. The sample records approximately 37,000 clones, around 67% being singletons. Antigen-specific CD4+ T cells were expanded (with viral peptide pools) by the ViraFEST assay ahead of sequencing. Upon completion of around ten days in culture, CD4+ T cells were isolated. A PCR test confirmed that the person had SARS-CoV-2 infection between March and December 2020. Every well got around 1.9 million PBMC, which were grown with roughly 9.5 IU/ml IL-2 and roughly 9.3 ug/ml peptides.

The V and J genes are TRBV27 and TRBJ1-5, with 10 positions matching TRBD1. The sample here was CD4+ T cells from PBMCs cultured with a peptide pool, taken before COVID-19 vaccination. The source of this sequence is a human donor who had a prior SARS-CoV-2 infection. The CDR3, as DNA: TGTGCCAGCAGTCCCCGACAGGGGGCTCCCCCCCAGCATTTT. It yields the protein CASSPRQGAPPQHF.